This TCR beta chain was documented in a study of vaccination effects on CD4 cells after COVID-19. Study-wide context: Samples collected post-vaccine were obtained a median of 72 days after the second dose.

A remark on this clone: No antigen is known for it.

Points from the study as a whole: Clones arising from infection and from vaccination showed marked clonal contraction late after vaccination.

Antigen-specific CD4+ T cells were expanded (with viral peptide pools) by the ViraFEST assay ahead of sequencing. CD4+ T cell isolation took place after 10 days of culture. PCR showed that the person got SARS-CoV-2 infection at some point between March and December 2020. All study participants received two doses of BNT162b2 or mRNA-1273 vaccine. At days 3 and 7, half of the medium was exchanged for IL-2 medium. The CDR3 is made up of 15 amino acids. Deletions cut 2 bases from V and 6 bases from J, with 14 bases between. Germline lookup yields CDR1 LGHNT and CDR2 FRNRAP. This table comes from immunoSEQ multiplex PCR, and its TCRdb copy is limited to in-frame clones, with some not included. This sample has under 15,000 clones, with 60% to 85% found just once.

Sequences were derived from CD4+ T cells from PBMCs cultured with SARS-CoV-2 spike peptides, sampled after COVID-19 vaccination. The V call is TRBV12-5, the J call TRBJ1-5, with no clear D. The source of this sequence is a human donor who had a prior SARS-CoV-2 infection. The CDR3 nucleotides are TGTGCTAGTGGTTTGCGGCAGGATCTGGGTCAGCCCCAGCATTTT. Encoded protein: CASGLRQDLGQPQHF.